These 5 T cell receptor beta chains were all obtained from the same sample, sequenced in a study of T cell responses to AZD1222 COVID-19 vaccine. The data were produced by immunoSEQ multiplex PCR, yet TCRdb's version contains in-frame clones alone and is incomplete. The sample includes just over 150,000 clones, about nine tenths of them seen just once. Sequenced here: peripheral blood, sampled on day 0 of AZD1222 vaccination. These receptors came from an adult in good health.

This chain uses TRBV15 with TRBJ2-3, with 12 positions matching TRBD2. The CDR3 consists of 19 residues. Germline V gene data show CDR1 as LNHNV and CDR2 as YYDKDF (reference sequence). V shed 0 bases, J shed 6 bases, and the junction held 13 bases outside the gene matches. The CDR3 region is CATSRESASPSGRGDTQYF. The CDR3 coding sequence is TGTGCCACCAGCAGAGAGTCGGCTTCGCCTAGCGGGAGGGGCGATACGCAGTATTTT.

The chain carries TRBV11-3 and TRBJ2-1; TRBD2 agrees at 14 bases. Looked up from germline, CDR1 is SGHNT and CDR2 is YENEEA. V dropped 0 bases and J dropped 7; count of bases not matched to a gene: 5. The CDR3 is 17 residues long. The CDR3: CASSLDGLAGGGNEQFF. The CDR3, as DNA: TGTGCCAGCAGCTTAGACGGACTAGCGGGAGGCGGGAATGAGCAGTTCTTC.

The chain couples TRBV28 to TRBJ1-2; D remains unclear. V shed 5 bases and J shed 14 bases, with 18 bases lying between them. This CDR3 spans 12 amino acids. Germline V gives CDR1 MDHEN, CDR2 SYDVKM. CDR3: CASSRLAQPGTF. In DNA, the CDR3 is TGTGCCAGCAGTCGCCTGGCTCAACCGGGAACCTTC.

The V call is TRBV5-8, the J call TRBJ1-5, with D hard to call. The CDR3 sequence is 13 residues long. Germline values: CDR1 SGHTS, CDR2 YDEGEE. The germline V and J ends were trimmed by 1 base and 6 bases, with 8 bases remaining between them. The DNA for the CDR3 is TGTGCCAGCAGCTTGTCACTAAGTCAGCCCCAGCATTTT. Its translation is CASSLSLSQPQHF. Supplemented by reference TRBV5-8 and TRBJ1-5, the full variable domain reads EAGVTQSPTHLIKTRGQQATLRCSPISGHTSVYWYQQALGLGLQFLLWYDEGEERNRGNFPPRFSGRQFPNYSSELNVNALELEDSALYLCASSLSLSQPQHFGDGTRLSIL.

Only one count was recorded for this clone. The rearrangement joins TRBV13 to TRBJ1-2; 8 nucleotides line up with TRBD1. The CDR3 sequence is 15 residues long. Losses at the gene ends were 3 bases for V and 2 bases for J; bases not matched to a gene: 5. Per the germline V gene, CDR1 is PRHDT and CDR2 is FYEKMQ (reference sequence). The CDR3 DNA reads as TGTGCCAGCAGCTTGGGACAGGACCGGAACTATGGCTACACCTTC. It yields the protein CASSLGQDRNYGYTF.